The 14 T cell receptor beta chains below come from one sample, sequenced in a study of shared clonotypes between healthy human individuals. TCRdb keeps only in-frame clones here, not all; method: immunoSEQ multiplex PCR. In the table there are some 1 million clones, more than 60% of which are singletons. Sequenced input: memory CD4+ T cells sorted from blood. Noted subset: CD45RA-negative fraction. These receptors were obtained from a young man in good health.

This chain uses TRBV5-1 with TRBJ1-1; D is unclear. The CDR3 contains 11 residues. The germline V and J ends were trimmed by 0 bases and 8 bases, with 5 bases remaining between them. CDR1 and CDR2 from the germline V gene are SGHRS and YFSETQ. The DNA for the CDR3 is TGCGCCAGCAGCTTGGGGGTAGAAGCTTTCTTT. Translating gives CASSLGVEAFF.

The gene calls are TRBV4-2 and TRBJ2-2; TRBD2 agrees at 11 bases. V lost 3 bases, J lost 1 base, and 4 bases stayed unmatched. Germline V lookup: CDR1 LGHNA, CDR2 YNFKEQ. CDR3 size: 17 residues. The CDR3 is CASSHSLAGGNTGELFF. DNA for the CDR3: TGTGCCAGCAGCCACTCTCTAGCGGGGGGGAACACCGGGGAGCTGTTTTTT.

This chain links TRBV7-8 with TRBJ1-6; D is unclear. Germline V gene lookup returns CDR1 SGHVS and CDR2 FQNEAQ. The CDR3 spans 14 residues. V was shortened by 6 bases and J by 6 bases, with 12 bases between the two germline ends. The CDR3 nucleotides are TGTGCCAGCAGGCCGGATGGACCTAATTCACCCCTCCACTTT. Encoded protein: CASRPDGPNSPLHF.

The chain carries TRBV29-1 and TRBJ2-2, with 7 nucleotides matching TRBD1. V trimming: 3 bases; J trimming: 7 bases; junction bases outside the gene matches: 2. This CDR3 region has 12 residues. Germline loops: CDR1 SQVTM, CDR2 ANQGSEA. This chain's CDR3 is CSVDTGVGELFF. The CDR3 region has the DNA TGCAGCGTTGATACAGGGGTCGGGGAGCTGTTTTTT.

This clone appeared a few times. The chain combines TRBV18 with TRBJ1-1; the D gene is possibly TRBD1 (5 bases). Trimming took off 4 bases at V and 1 base at J, with 13 bases between the two ends. Germline V gene sequence: CDR1 KGHSH, CDR2 LQKENI. The CDR3 has 15 amino acids. CDR3 in amino acids: CASSLGGMKNTEAFF. DNA of the CDR3: TGTGCCAGCTCACTCGGGGGAATGAAGAACACTGAAGCTTTCTTT. The full variable domain, completed using reference TRBV18 and TRBJ1-1, is NAGVMQNPRHLVRRRGQEARLRCSPMKGHSHVYWYRQLPEEGLKFMVYLQKENIIDESGMPKERFSAEFPKEGPSILRIQQVVRGDSAAYFCASSLGGMKNTEAFFGQGTRLTVV.

This chain uses TRBV11-2 with TRBJ2-6; D uncertain. Trimming shortened V by 6 bases and J by 2 bases, and 2 bases separated the two germline ends. The germline V gene encodes CDR1 SGHAT and CDR2 FQNNGV. The CDR3 is 12 amino acids. The CDR3 coding sequence is TGTGCCAGCAGTACTGGGGCCAACGTCCTGACTTTC. As protein: CASSTGANVLTF.

The chain joins TRBV7-9 to TRBJ2-3, with 8 bases matching TRBD2. Germline-derived CDR1 and CDR2 are SEHNR and FQNEAQ (reference sequence). The CDR3 is 19 residues long. The V and J ends lost 4 bases and 2 bases, in that order; junction bases with no gene match: 17. DNA for the CDR3: TGTGCCAGCAGCTCTAGAGGAGGTGGTGCGGGGGGCCCCACAGATACGCAGTATTTT. Its protein product is CASSSRGGGAGGPTDTQYF.

The V call is TRBV9, the J call TRBJ1-1; possibly TRBD1 for D (6 bases). Germline V lookup: CDR1 SGDLS, CDR2 YYNGEE. The V and J ends lost 3 bases and 0 bases respectively, with 27 bases between them. The CDR3 loop spans 20 amino acids. This CDR3 reads CASSDGVGGGGRTMNTEAFF. The CDR3 DNA reads as TGTGCCAGCAGCGACGGGGTCGGGGGCGGTGGTCGAACCATGAACACTGAAGCTTTCTTT. The full variable domain, its missing parts supplied by reference TRBV9 and TRBJ1-1, is DSGVTQTPKHLITATGQRVTLRCSPRSGDLSVYWYQQSLDQGLQFLIQYYNGEERAKGNILERFSAQQFPDLHSELNLSSLELGDSALYFCASSDGVGGGGRTMNTEAFFGQGTRLTVV.

The chain links TRBV7-2 to TRBJ2-5; TRBD2 might be the D (6 bases). Trimming cost V 5 bases and J 9 bases, with 13 bases left between them. Germline V gene sequence: CDR1 SGHTA, CDR2 FQGNSA. This CDR3 region has 12 residues. The CDR3: CASSAQSGAQYF. CDR3 bases: TGTGCCAGCAGCGCTCAATCGGGAGCCCAGTACTTC.

The chain uses TRBV11-2 and TRBJ2-7; perhaps TRBD2 as D (5 bases). V was clipped by 4 bases and J by 7 bases, with 8 bases between them. This CDR3 contains 11 residues. Germline CDR1 SGHAT, CDR2 FQNNGV. The CDR3 DNA is TGTGCCAGCAGCTCCGGGGAAGAGCAGTACTTC. It specifies CASSSGEEQYF. The full variable domain, with the rest looked up from reference TRBV11-2 and TRBJ2-7, is EAGVAQSPRYKIIEKRQSVAFWCNPISGHATLYWYQQILGQGPKLLIQFQNNGVVDDSQLPKDRFSAERLKGVDSTLKIQPAKLEDSAVYLCASSSGEEQYFGPGTRLTVT.

Worth noting for this clone: At the DNA level, this CDR3 is encoded by other sequences in the same sample as well. The chain carries TRBV7-2 and TRBJ1-2; TRBD1 matches 8 bases. CDR1 and CDR2 (germline): SGHTA, FQGNSA. This CDR3 comprises 13 residues. V shed 4 bases and J 8 bases; nucleotides not matched to a gene: 6. The CDR3 loop reads CASSSGQGGGYTF. The CDR3 DNA is TGTGCCAGCAGCTCCGGACAGGGCGGAGGCTACACCTTC.

This chain links TRBV28 with TRBJ2-7; D is perhaps TRBD1 or TRBD2 (5 bases each). Germline CDR1 is MDHEN and CDR2 is SYDVKM. CDR3 length: 16 amino acids. The V gene lost 4 bases and the J gene lost 0 bases, with 16 bases spanning the gap. This CDR3 reads CASSSPGRGSSYEQYF. For the CDR3, the DNA is TGTGCCAGCAGTTCACCAGGGCGAGGGAGCTCCTACGAGCAGTACTTC.

The CDR3 nucleotides read TGTGCCAGCAGTGAATTCGCAGGGGCGAACTATGGCTACACCTTC. Translation gives CASSEFAGANYGYTF. The V and J genes are TRBV2 and TRBJ1-2; possibly TRBD1 for D (6 bases). Trimming left V 2 bases short and J 2 bases short, with 12 bases between. Germline CDR1 reads SNHLY; CDR2 reads FYNNEI. CDR3 length: 15 residues.

J is TRBJ1-5 and V is TRBV5-1, with 10 bases fitting TRBD1. V dropped 4 bases and J dropped 3; count of bases not matched to a gene: 4. Germline CDR1 reads SGHRS; CDR2 reads YFSETQ. The CDR3 runs to 15 residues. The CDR3 sequence is CASSATGGYNQPQHF. CDR3 DNA: TGCGCCAGCAGCGCGACAGGGGGCTACAATCAGCCCCAGCATTTT.